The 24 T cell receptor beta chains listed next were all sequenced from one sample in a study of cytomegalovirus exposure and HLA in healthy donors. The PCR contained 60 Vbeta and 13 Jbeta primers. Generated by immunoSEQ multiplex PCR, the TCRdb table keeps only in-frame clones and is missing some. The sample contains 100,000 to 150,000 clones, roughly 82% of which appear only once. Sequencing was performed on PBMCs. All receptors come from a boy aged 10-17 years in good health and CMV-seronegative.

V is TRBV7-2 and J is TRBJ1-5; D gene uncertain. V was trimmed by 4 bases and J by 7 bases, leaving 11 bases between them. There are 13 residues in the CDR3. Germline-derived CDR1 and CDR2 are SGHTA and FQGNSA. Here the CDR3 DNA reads TGTGCCAGCAGCTACGAGGTTGGGCAGCCCCAGCATTTT. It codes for CASSYEVGQPQHF.

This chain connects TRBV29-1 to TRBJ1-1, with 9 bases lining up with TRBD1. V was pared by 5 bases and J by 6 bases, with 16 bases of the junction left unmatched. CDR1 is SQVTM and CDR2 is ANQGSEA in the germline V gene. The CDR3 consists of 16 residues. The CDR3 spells CSVLTPGQGAPAEAFF. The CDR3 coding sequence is TGCAGCGTTTTGACTCCGGGACAGGGAGCTCCCGCTGAAGCTTTCTTT.

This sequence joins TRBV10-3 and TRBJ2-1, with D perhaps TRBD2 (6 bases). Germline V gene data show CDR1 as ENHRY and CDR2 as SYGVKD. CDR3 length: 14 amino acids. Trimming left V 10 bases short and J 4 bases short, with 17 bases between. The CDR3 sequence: CATNTPTRYNEQFF. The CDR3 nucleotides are TGTGCCACAAACACCCCGACTAGGTACAATGAGCAGTTCTTC.

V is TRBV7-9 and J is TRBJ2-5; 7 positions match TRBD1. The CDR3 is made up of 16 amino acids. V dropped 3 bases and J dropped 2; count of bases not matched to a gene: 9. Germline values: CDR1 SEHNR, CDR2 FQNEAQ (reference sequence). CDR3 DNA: TGTGCCAGCAGCTTCACCCGAGGGACAGATCAAGAGACCCAGTACTTC. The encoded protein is CASSFTRGTDQETQYF.

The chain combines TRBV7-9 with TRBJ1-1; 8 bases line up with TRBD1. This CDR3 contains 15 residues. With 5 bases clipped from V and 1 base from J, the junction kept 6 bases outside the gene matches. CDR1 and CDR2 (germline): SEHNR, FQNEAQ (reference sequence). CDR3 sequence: CASSDRGGGNTEAFF. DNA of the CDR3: TGTGCCAGCAGCGACAGGGGAGGAGGGAACACTGAAGCTTTCTTT. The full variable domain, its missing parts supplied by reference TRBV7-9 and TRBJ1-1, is DTGVSQNPRHKITKRGQNVTFRCDPISEHNRLYWYRQTLGQGPEFLTYFQNEAQLEKSRLLSDRFSAERPKGSFSTLEIQRTEQGDSAMYLCASSDRGGGNTEAFFGQGTRLTVV.

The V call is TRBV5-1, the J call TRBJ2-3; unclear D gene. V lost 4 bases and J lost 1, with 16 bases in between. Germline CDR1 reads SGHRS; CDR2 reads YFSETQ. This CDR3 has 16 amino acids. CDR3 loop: CASSSSPGSGTDTQYF. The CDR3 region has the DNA TGCGCCAGCAGCAGTTCCCCAGGAAGTGGCACAGATACGCAGTATTTT.

The CDR3 is CASSDSGPNTDTQYF. The DNA of the CDR3 is TGTGCCAGCAGTGACAGCGGACCCAACACAGATACGCAGTATTTT. V is TRBV2 and J is TRBJ2-3, with TRBD2 as a possible D gene (5 bases). Germline assignment: CDR1 SNHLY and CDR2 FYNNEI. The ends were cut back, 3 bases at V and 2 bases at J, with 12 bases in the middle. The CDR3 runs 15 residues.

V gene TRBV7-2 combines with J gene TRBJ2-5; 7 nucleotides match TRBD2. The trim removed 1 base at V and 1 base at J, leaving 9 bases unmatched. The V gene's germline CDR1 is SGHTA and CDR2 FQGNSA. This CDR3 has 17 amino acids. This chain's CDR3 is CASSLGWSGAAQETQYF. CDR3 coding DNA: TGTGCCAGCAGCTTAGGGTGGAGCGGGGCGGCCCAAGAGACCCAGTACTTC.

The CDR3 region is CASSSGTEYNEQFF. CDR3 coding DNA: TGCGCCAGCAGCTCAGGGACAGAGTACAATGAGCAGTTCTTC. The genes are TRBV5-1 and TRBJ2-1; 7 bases map to TRBD1. Trimming at V came to 3 bases and at J to 4 bases, leaving 4 bases not matched to a gene. The CDR3 is made up of 14 amino acids. Per the germline V gene, CDR1 is SGHRS and CDR2 is YFSETQ.

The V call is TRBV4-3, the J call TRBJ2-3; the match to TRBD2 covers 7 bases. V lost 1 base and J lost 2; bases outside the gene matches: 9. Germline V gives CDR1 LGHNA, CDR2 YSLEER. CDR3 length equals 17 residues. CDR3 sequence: CASSQGVVGRITDTQYF. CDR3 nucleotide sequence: TGCGCCAGCAGCCAAGGAGTAGTCGGGAGGATCACAGATACGCAGTATTTT.

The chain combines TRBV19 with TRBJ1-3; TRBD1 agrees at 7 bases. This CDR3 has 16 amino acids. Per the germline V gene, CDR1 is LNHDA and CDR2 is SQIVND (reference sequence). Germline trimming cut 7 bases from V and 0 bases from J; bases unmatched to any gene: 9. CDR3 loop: CASTKGQKVSGNTIYF. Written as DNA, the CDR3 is TGTGCCAGTACCAAGGGACAGAAAGTCTCTGGAAACACCATATATTTT.

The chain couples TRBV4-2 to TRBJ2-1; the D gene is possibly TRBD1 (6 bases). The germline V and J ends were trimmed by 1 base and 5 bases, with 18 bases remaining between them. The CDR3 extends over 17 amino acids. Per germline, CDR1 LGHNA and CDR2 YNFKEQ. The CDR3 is CASSQARGTFRDNEQFF. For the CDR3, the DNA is TGTGCCAGCAGCCAAGCTAGGGGGACCTTTCGGGACAATGAGCAGTTCTTC.

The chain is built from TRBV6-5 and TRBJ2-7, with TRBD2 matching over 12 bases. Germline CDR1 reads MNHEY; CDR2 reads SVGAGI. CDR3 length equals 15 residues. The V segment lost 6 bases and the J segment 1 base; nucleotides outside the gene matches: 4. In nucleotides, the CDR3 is TGTGCCAGCAGCCCCGGGACTAGCGGGTCCTACGAGCAGTACTTC. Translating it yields CASSPGTSGSYEQYF.

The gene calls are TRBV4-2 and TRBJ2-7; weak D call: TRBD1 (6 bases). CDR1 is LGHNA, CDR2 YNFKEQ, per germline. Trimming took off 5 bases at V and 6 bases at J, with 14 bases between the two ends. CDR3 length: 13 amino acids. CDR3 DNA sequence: TGTGCCAGCAGCTTCGGGACACCCGGCGAGCAGTACTTC. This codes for CASSFGTPGEQYF.

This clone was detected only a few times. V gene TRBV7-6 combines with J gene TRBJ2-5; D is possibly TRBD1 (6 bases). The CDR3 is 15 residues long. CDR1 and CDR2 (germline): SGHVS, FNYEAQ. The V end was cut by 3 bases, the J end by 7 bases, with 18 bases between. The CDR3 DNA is TGTGCCAGCAGCTTTTTCCGGGACACCCCAGGGACCCAGTACTTC. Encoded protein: CASSFFRDTPGTQYF.

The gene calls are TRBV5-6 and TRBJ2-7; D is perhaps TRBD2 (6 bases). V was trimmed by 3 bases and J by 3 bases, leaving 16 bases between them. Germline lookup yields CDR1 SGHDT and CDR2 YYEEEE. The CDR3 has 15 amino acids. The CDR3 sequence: CASSSGAHLYYEQYF. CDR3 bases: TGTGCCAGCAGCTCGGGAGCACATCTTTACTACGAGCAGTACTTC.

In DNA form, the CDR3 reads TGCAGCGTTGGGACAGGGGATGGGACCCAGTACTTC. It codes for CSVGTGDGTQYF. The rearrangement joins TRBV29-1 to TRBJ2-5, with 9 bases lining up with TRBD1. The CDR3 contains 12 residues. Germline values: CDR1 SQVTM, CDR2 ANQGSEA. V gave up 4 bases and J gave up 7 bases; unmatched junction bases: 4. The whole variable domain, remainder taken from reference TRBV29-1 and TRBJ2-5, is SAVISQKPSRDICQRGTSLTIQCQVDSQVTMMFWYRQQPGQSLTLIATANQGSEATYESGFVIDKFPISRPNLTFSTLTVSNMSPEDSSIYLCSVGTGDGTQYFGPGTRLLVL.

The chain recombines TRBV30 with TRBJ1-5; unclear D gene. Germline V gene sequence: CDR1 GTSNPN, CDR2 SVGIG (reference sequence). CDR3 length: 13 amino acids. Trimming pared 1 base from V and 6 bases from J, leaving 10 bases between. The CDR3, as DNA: TGTGCCTGGAGTGGCGGGGAGGCTCAGCCCCAGCATTTT. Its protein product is CAWSGGEAQPQHF.

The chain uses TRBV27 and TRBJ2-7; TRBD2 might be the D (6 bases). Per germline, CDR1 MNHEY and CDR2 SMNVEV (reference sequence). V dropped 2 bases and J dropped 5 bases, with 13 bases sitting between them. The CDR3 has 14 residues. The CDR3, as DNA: TGTGCCAGCAGTTTAGGGGGGAGTCCCCACGAGCAGTACTTC. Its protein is CASSLGGSPHEQYF.

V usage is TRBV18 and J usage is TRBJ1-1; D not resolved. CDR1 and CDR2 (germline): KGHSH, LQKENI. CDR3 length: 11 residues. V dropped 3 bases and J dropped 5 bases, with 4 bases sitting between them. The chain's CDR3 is CASSPVTEAFF. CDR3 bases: TGTGCCAGCTCACCCGTGACTGAAGCTTTCTTT.

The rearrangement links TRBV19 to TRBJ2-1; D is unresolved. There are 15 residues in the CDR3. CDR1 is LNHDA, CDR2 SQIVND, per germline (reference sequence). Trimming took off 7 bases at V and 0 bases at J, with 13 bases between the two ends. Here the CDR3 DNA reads TGTGCCAGTAAGCTTGGCACAGCCTCCTACAATGAGCAGTTCTTC. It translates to CASKLGTASYNEQFF.

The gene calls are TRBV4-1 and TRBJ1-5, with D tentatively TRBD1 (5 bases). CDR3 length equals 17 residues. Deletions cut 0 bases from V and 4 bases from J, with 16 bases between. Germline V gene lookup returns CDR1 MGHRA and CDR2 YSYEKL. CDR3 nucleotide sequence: TGCGCCAGCAGCCAAGATCCAGGCGCCAGGGCAAATCAGCCCCAGCATTTT. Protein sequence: CASSQDPGARANQPQHF.

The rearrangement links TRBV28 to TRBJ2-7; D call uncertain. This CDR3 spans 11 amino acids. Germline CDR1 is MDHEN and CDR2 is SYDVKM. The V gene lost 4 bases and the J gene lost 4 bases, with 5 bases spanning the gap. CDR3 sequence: CASSSEYEQYF. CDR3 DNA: TGTGCCAGCAGTTCTGAGTACGAGCAGTACTTC.

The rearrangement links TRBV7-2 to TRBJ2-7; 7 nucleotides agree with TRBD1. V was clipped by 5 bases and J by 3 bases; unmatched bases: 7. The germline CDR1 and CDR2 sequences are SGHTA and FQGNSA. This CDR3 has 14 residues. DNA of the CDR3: TGTGCCAGCAGCCCCCAGACAGGGAACTACGAGCAGTACTTC. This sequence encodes CASSPQTGNYEQYF.